Following are 30 T cell receptor beta chains from one sample sequenced in a study of blood T cells in healthy people across ages. Primers used in a second PCR of about 6 to 11 cycles were a sample-barcoded 5' primer and a J-beta primer mix. MiXCR, applied by TCRdb to the 5' RACE reads, yields one record per CDR3 protein. The table includes about 970,000 distinct CDR3 sequences, approximately 50% detected once. The sample consisted of blood. The receptor set was obtained from a woman aged 60-75 years in good health.

The chain couples TRBV7-2 to TRBJ1-4; 7 nucleotides line up with TRBD1. The CDR3 has 13 residues. V gave up 5 bases and J gave up 8 bases; unmatched junction bases: 5. Germline-derived CDR1 and CDR2 are SGHTA and FQGNSA. The CDR3 loop reads CASSRQGWEKLFF. In DNA form, the CDR3 reads TGTGCCAGCAGCAGACAGGGCTGGGAAAAACTGTTTTTT.

J is TRBJ2-5 and V is TRBV12-3 or TRBV12-4, with 13 bases matching TRBD2. There are 20 residues in the CDR3. J gave up 11 bases and V 4 bases, and 25 bases lay outside the gene matches. CDR3 residues: CASSSRHVGLAGMSPNEQYF. CDR3 DNA sequence: TGTGCCAGCAGTTCCCGTCATGTGGGACTAGCGGGGATGAGCCCTAATGAGCAGTACTTC.

The rearrangement uses TRBV25-1 and TRBJ1-1; a possible D gene is TRBD1 (6 bases). From germline, CDR1 is MGHDK and CDR2 SYGVNS. Trimming removed 3 bases from V and 0 bases from J, with 17 bases in between. The CDR3 has 17 amino acids. CDR3 loop: CASSDFRGSKMNTEAFF. The CDR3 DNA sequence: TGTGCCAGCAGTGACTTCAGGGGATCGAAAATGAACACTGAAGCTTTCTTT.

The chain recombines TRBV2 with TRBJ1-1, with 7 nucleotides matching TRBD1. The CDR3 sequence is 15 residues long. The ends lost 6 bases at V and 3 bases at J; junction bases unmatched: 10. Germline V gene lookup returns CDR1 SNHLY and CDR2 FYNNEI. The CDR3 DNA sequence: TGTGCCAGCAGAGCAGGGGGGGCACGGGACACTGAAGCTTTCTTT. Amino acid sequence: CASRAGGARDTEAFF.

V and J are TRBV28 and TRBJ2-7; D is unresolved. The CDR3 spans 14 residues. Germline V gene data show CDR1 as MDHEN and CDR2 as SYDVKM. The V end lost 1 base, the J end lost 5 bases, and 12 bases lay between the germline ends. For the CDR3, the DNA is TGTGCCAGCAGTTTATTGGCTGAGATCCACGAGCAGTACTTC. Its translation: CASSLLAEIHEQYF.

V and J are TRBV7-9 and TRBJ1-5, with no clear D. Trimming shortened V by 1 base and J by 2 bases, and 15 bases separated the two germline ends. This CDR3 comprises 17 residues. The germline V gene has CDR1 SEHNR and CDR2 FQNEAQ (reference sequence). In DNA form, the CDR3 reads TGTGCCAGCAGCTTAGTCTTCAGCACGGATGGCAATCAGCCCCAGCATTTT. This sequence encodes CASSLVFSTDGNQPQHF.

This clonotype was counted only a few times. The chain couples TRBV4-2 to TRBJ2-5; 11 nucleotides agree with TRBD2. This CDR3 is 18 amino acids long. The V and J ends lost 1 base and 5 bases, in that order; junction bases with no gene match: 12. Germline lookup yields CDR1 LGHNA and CDR2 YNFKEQ. The CDR3 region is CASSQVRVGTSGRETQYF. The CDR3 DNA follows: TGTGCCAGCAGCCAAGTGAGGGTTGGGACTAGCGGCAGGGAGACCCAGTACTTC.

The chain links TRBV28 to TRBJ2-7, with 13 positions matching TRBD2. The germline gives CDR1 MDHEN, CDR2 SYDVKM. The CDR3 length is 14 residues. J gave up 4 bases and V 6 bases, and 3 bases lay outside the gene matches. The CDR3 is CASRWTSGRYEQYF. CDR3 DNA sequence: TGTGCCAGCAGATGGACTAGCGGGAGATACGAGCAGTACTTC.

The V gene is TRBV4-3, the J gene TRBJ2-1; maybe TRBD1 (5 bases). Germline loops: CDR1 LGHNA, CDR2 YSLEER. V shed 0 bases and J shed 0 bases, with 12 bases lying between them. The CDR3 is 17 amino acids. In DNA, the CDR3 is TGCGCCAGCAGCCAAGATCGTCAGGGCCGCTCCTACAATGAGCAGTTCTTC. It translates to CASSQDRQGRSYNEQFF.

This clonotype was seen a handful of times. The chain uses TRBV20-1 and TRBJ2-5, with a weak D call TRBD2 (5 bases). From germline, CDR1 is DFQATT and CDR2 SNEGSKA (reference sequence). V lost 7 bases and J 0 bases, leaving 9 bases between the germline ends. The CDR3 consists of 12 residues. Written as DNA, the CDR3 is TGCAGTGTTGAGAGGGACCAAGAGACCCAGTACTTC. It is translated as CSVERDQETQYF.

CDR3 protein: CASSYSPASPRETQYF. The CDR3 region has the DNA TGTGCCAGCAGTTACTCCCCGGCCTCGCCTAGAGAGACCCAGTACTTC. V and J are TRBV6-2 or TRBV6-3 and TRBJ2-5; D remains ambiguous. The V end lost 0 bases, the J end lost 4 bases, and 15 bases lay between the germline ends. The CDR3 contains 16 residues. CDR1 MNHEY and CDR2 SVGEGT come from the germline V gene.

The chain has TRBV4-1 and TRBJ2-3, with TRBD1 as a possible D gene (6 bases). Trimming took off 6 bases at V and 5 bases at J, with 24 bases between the two ends. Germline V CDR1 and CDR2: MGHRA, YSYEKL. The CDR3 sequence is 17 residues long. In nucleotides, the CDR3 is TGCGCCAGCAGTCTCACAGAAAAGAAGGGGGAAAAAGATACGCAGTATTTT. Translation: CASSLTEKKGEKDTQYF.

In this sample, this clonotype turned up a few times. The V gene is TRBV7-9, the J gene TRBJ2-2; 7 bases are shared with TRBD2. Trimming removed 9 bases from V and 0 bases from J; junction bases left unmatched: 10. CDR3 length equals 16 residues. CDR1 and CDR2 (germline): SEHNR, FQNEAQ (reference sequence). In nucleotides, the CDR3 is TGTGCCAGACCCCGCATAGCGGGTACGAACACCGGGGAGCTGTTTTTT. This codes for CARPRIAGTNTGELFF.

This rearrangement joins TRBV20-1 to TRBJ2-1; the D gene is possibly TRBD2 (6 bases). Germline V gene sequence: CDR1 DFQATT, CDR2 SNEGSKA (reference sequence). Trimming left V 4 bases short and J 2 bases short, with 21 bases between. The CDR3 totals 17 residues. The CDR3 coding sequence is TGCAGTGCTAATGAAAAGAAGGTAGCGGACCCCTACAATGAGCAGTTCTTC. It translates to CSANEKKVADPYNEQFF.

The gene calls are TRBV7-2 and TRBJ2-7; a possible D gene is TRBD2 (6 bases). There are 14 residues in the CDR3. Trimming took 5 bases from V and 7 from J, leaving 18 bases between them. Germline values: CDR1 SGHTA, CDR2 FQGNSA. The CDR3 sequence is CASSTHPGAFEQYF. The CDR3 bases are TGTGCCAGCAGCACCCACCCGGGAGCGTTTGAGCAGTACTTC.

The sample holds a few counts of this clonotype. The chain links TRBV20-1 to TRBJ2-3, with 8 bases that match TRBD2. Germline V lookup: CDR1 DFQATT, CDR2 SNEGSKA (reference sequence). This CDR3 is 15 amino acids long. The V gene end was trimmed by 2 bases and the J gene end by 8 bases; junction bases not matched to a gene: 12. For the CDR3, the DNA is TGCAGTGCTAGATGGAGAGGACTAGCTCACGGTACGCAGTATTTT. As protein: CSARWRGLAHGTQYF.

CDR3 coding DNA: TGCGCCAGCAGCCACGGGACGGGGGCGACTGAAGCTTTCTTT. It specifies CASSHGTGATEAFF. The V and J genes are TRBV4-1 and TRBJ1-1; TRBD1 might be the D (6 bases). The CDR3 is 14 amino acids. V lost 3 bases and J 5 bases, leaving 13 bases between the germline ends. Germline loops: CDR1 MGHRA, CDR2 YSYEKL.

V gene TRBV5-1 combines with J gene TRBJ1-1; TRBD1 matches 11 bases. Unmatched junction bases numbered 6, after V lost 3 bases and J lost 5 bases. Germline values: CDR1 SGHRS, CDR2 YFSETQ. CDR3 length: 15 residues. The CDR3: CASSWTGGDTTEAFF. In DNA form, the CDR3 reads TGCGCCAGCAGCTGGACAGGGGGCGACACTACTGAAGCTTTCTTT.

The sample holds a few counts of this clonotype. V and J are TRBV25-1 and TRBJ2-3; D is uncertain. Germline V gene data show CDR1 as MGHDK and CDR2 as SYGVNS. Trimming left V 7 bases short and J 1 base short, with 9 bases between. This CDR3 region has 13 residues. Written as DNA, the CDR3 is TGTGCCAGCATGGGGATTCGCACAGATACGCAGTATTTT. Residues: CASMGIRTDTQYF. Supplemented by reference TRBV25-1 and TRBJ2-3, the full variable domain reads EADIYQTPRYLVIGTGKKITLECSQTMGHDKMYWYQQDPGMELHLIHYSYGVNSTEKGDLSSESTVSRIRTEHFPLTLESARPSHTSQYLCASMGIRTDTQYFGPGTRLTVL.

The rearrangement joins TRBV9 to TRBJ2-3; D is uncertain. This CDR3 is built from 13 residues. V lost 5 bases and J 4 bases, leaving 11 bases between the germline ends. In germline, CDR1 is SGDLS, CDR2 YYNGEE. The CDR3 protein is CASSQQTPDTQYF. In DNA, the CDR3 is TGTGCCAGCAGTCAGCAGACACCAGATACGCAGTATTTT.

The chain uses TRBV28 and TRBJ2-1, with D unresolved. This CDR3 has 15 amino acids. Deletions cut 6 bases from V and 2 bases from J, with 14 bases between. The germline gives CDR1 MDHEN, CDR2 SYDVKM. For the CDR3, the DNA is TGTGCCAGCAGGGGCCCCGGGCGAACCTACAATGAGCAGTTCTTC. This encodes CASRGPGRTYNEQFF. Variable domain in full (rest from reference TRBV28 and TRBJ2-1): DVKVTQSSRYLVKRTGEKVFLECVQDMDHENMFWYRQDPGLGLRLIYFSYDVKMKEKGDIPEGYSVSREKKERFSLILESASTNQTSMYLCASRGPGRTYNEQFFGPGTRLTVL.

The J gene is TRBJ1-1, the V gene TRBV12-3 or TRBV12-4; 7 positions match TRBD1. V shed 5 bases and J 2 bases; nucleotides not matched to a gene: 8. This CDR3 region has 15 residues. CDR3 coding DNA: TGTGCCAGCAGTCCCCGGGACAGACCTAACACTGAAGCTTTCTTT. This translates into CASSPRDRPNTEAFF.

The chain recombines TRBV4-1 with TRBJ1-2; TRBD1 matches at 8 bases. CDR1 and CDR2 from the germline V gene are MGHRA and YSYEKL. The junction had 6 bases not matched to a gene; V was cut back by 0 bases and J by 3 bases. The CDR3 contains 16 residues. CDR3 amino acids: CASSQDRTGFDYGYTF. The CDR3 bases are TGCGCCAGCAGCCAAGATAGGACAGGGTTTGACTATGGCTACACCTTC.

The chain carries TRBV7-9 and TRBJ2-4; the D gene is possibly TRBD2 (5 bases). CDR1 is SEHNR, CDR2 FQNEAQ, per germline (reference sequence). CDR3 length equals 12 residues. V was pared by 6 bases and J by 6 bases, with 9 bases between. The CDR3 protein is CASRGRGNIQYF. CDR3 sequence (DNA): TGTGCCAGCAGAGGCCGGGGAAACATTCAGTACTTC. Filled out from reference TRBV7-9 and TRBJ2-4, the complete variable domain reads DTGVSQNPRHKITKRGQNVTFRCDPISEHNRLYWYRQTLGQGPEFLTYFQNEAQLEKSRLLSDRFSAERPKGSFSTLEIQRTEQGDSAMYLCASRGRGNIQYFGAGTRLSVL.

This sequence joins TRBV3-1 and TRBJ2-3, with 9 nucleotides matching TRBD2. The CDR3 spans 17 residues. The V segment lost 4 bases and the J segment 7 bases; nucleotides outside the gene matches: 15. Germline V CDR1 and CDR2: LGHDT, YNNKEL (reference sequence). The CDR3 is CASSLRRAGGPVYTQYF. CDR3 DNA sequence: TGTGCCAGCAGCCTGCGGCGGGCGGGAGGGCCGGTATATACGCAGTATTTT.

The chain has TRBV6-5 and TRBJ2-3; D is undetermined. Germline V gene sequence: CDR1 MNHEY, CDR2 SVGAGI. Between the trimmed V and J ends, which lost 10 bases and 6 bases, there was a span of 11 bases. This CDR3 region has 11 residues. The CDR3 nucleotides read TGTGCCACCCAAGAGGCCGATACGCAGTATTTT. Its translation: CATQEADTQYF.

In nucleotides, the CDR3 is TGCAGTGCCTCTGGGGTTCCCGATACGCAGTATTTT. Amino acids: CSASGVPDTQYF. The chain has TRBV20-1 and TRBJ2-3; no clear D gene. Between the trimmed V and J ends, which lost 6 bases and 6 bases, there was a span of 13 bases. Germline CDR1 and CDR2: DFQATT and SNEGSKA (reference sequence). The CDR3 is 12 amino acids.

This clonotype occurred once. The chain employs TRBV4-1 and TRBJ2-5; a weak D match, TRBD2 (6 bases). V dropped 1 base and J dropped 11 bases, with 20 bases sitting between them. Per germline, CDR1 MGHRA and CDR2 YSYEKL. The CDR3 has 15 residues. CDR3 sequence reads: CASSQVPAGRGEQYF. The DNA for the CDR3 is TGCGCCAGCAGCCAAGTCCCCGCGGGAAGGGGTGAGCAGTACTTC.

This clonotype has at least ten counts. The J gene is TRBJ2-3, the V gene TRBV2; D is perhaps TRBD2 (5 bases). V lost 8 bases and J 8 bases, leaving 8 bases between the germline ends. The germline CDR1 and CDR2 sequences are SNHLY and FYNNEI. The length of the CDR3 is 10 residues. The CDR3 reads CASGEGTQYF. CDR3 DNA sequence: TGTGCCAGCGGAGAGGGTACGCAGTATTTT.

The chain joins TRBV25-1 to TRBJ1-1; maybe TRBD1 (5 bases). CDR3 length equals 14 residues. The germline CDR1 and CDR2 sequences are MGHDK and SYGVNS. Deletions cut 0 bases from V and 10 bases from J, with 15 bases between. The CDR3, as DNA: TGTGCCAGCAGTGAATACGGGTCGGTAGGGACAGCTTTCTTT. Translated, it gives CASSEYGSVGTAFF. Full variable domain (remainder filled in from reference TRBV25-1 and TRBJ1-1): EADIYQTPRYLVIGTGKKITLECSQTMGHDKMYWYQQDPGMELHLIHYSYGVNSTEKGDLSSESTVSRIRTEHFPLTLESARPSHTSQYLCASSEYGSVGTAFFGQGTRLTVV.